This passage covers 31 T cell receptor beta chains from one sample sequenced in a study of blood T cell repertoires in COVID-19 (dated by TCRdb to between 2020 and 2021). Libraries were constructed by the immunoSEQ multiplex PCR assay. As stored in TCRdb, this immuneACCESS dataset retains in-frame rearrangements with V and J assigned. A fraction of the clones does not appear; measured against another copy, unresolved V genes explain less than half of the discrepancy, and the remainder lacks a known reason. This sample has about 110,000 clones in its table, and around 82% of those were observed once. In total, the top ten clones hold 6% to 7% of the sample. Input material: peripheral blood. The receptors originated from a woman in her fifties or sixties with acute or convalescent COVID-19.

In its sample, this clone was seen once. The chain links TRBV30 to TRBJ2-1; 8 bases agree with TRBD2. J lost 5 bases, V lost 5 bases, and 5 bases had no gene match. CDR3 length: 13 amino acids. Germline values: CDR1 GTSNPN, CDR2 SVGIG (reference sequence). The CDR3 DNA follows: TGTGCCTGGTTGGGACTAGGCGACAATGAGCAGTTCTTC. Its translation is CAWLGLGDNEQFF.

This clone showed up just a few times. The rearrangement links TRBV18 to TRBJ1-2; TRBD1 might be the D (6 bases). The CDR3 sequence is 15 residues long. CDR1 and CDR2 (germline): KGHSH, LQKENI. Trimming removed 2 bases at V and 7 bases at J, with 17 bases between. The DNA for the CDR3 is TGTGCCAGCTCACCAAACGTCGGACAGTCCTCTGGCTACACCTTC. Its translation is CASSPNVGQSSGYTF.

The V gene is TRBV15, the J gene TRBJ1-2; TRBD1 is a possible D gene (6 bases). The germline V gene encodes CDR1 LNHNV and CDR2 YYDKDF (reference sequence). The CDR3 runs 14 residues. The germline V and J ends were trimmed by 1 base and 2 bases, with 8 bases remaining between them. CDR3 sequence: CATSRATGNYGYTF. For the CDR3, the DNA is TGTGCCACCAGCAGAGCCACAGGGAACTATGGCTACACCTTC.

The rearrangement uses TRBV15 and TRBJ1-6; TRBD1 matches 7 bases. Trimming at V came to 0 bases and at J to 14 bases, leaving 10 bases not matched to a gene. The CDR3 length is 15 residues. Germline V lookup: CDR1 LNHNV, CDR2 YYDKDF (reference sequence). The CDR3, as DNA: TGTGCCACCAGCAGAGAGACGGGACAGCTAGCATCCCTCCACTTT. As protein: CATSRETGQLASLHF.

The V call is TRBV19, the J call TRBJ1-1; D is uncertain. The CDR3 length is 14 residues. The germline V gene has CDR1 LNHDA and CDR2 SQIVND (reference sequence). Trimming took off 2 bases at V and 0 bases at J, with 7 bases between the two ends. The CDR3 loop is CASSISSVNTEAFF. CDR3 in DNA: TGTGCCAGTAGTATATCGTCAGTGAACACTGAAGCTTTCTTT.

The CDR3 loop reads CASSQNKEQTYEQYF. As DNA, the CDR3 is TGTGCCAGCAGCCAAAATAAAGAACAGACCTACGAGCAGTACTTC. The V gene is TRBV3-1 (or the pseudogene TRBV3-2), the J gene TRBJ2-7; no definite D call. The CDR3 sequence is 15 residues long. V was cut by 2 bases and J by 2 bases, with 13 bases left in between. CDR1 is LGHDT and CDR2 is YNNKEL in the germline V gene (reference sequence).

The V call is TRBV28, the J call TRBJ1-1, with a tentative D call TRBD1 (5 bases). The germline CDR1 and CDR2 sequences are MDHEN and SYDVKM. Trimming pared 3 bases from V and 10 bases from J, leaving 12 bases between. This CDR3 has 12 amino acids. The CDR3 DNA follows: TGTGCCAGCAGTTTCTGGGGCCAGGCAGCTTTCTTT. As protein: CASSFWGQAAFF.

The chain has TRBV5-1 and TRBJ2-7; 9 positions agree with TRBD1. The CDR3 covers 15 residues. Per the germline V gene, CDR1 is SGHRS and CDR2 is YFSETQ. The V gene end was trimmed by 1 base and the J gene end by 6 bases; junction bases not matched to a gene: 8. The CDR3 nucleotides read TGCGCCAGCAGCTTGCCACACGGGACAGGGCCCGAGCAGTACTTC. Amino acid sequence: CASSLPHGTGPEQYF.

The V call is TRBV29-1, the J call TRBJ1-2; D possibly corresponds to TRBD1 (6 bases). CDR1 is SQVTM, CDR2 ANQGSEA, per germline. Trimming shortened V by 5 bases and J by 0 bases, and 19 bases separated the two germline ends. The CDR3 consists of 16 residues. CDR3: CSVLSAGTQPNYGYTF. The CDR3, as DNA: TGCAGCGTTCTATCCGCCGGGACACAGCCTAACTATGGCTACACCTTC.

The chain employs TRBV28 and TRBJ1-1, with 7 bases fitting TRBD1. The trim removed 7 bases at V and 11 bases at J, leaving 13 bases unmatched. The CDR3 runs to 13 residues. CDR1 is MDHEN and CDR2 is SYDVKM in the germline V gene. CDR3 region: CASNPTHRGMAFF. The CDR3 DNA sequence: TGTGCCAGCAACCCCACCCACAGGGGTATGGCTTTCTTT.

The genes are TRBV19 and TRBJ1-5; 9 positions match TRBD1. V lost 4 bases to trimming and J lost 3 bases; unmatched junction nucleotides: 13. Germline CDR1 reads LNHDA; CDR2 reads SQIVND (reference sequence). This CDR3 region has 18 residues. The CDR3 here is CASSTPRRTGAVNQPQHF. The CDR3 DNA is TGTGCCAGTAGTACCCCCCGAAGGACAGGGGCTGTCAATCAGCCCCAGCATTTT.

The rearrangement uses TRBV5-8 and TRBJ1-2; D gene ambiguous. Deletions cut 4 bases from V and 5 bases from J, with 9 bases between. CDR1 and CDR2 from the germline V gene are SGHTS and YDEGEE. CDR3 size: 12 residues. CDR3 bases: TGTGCCAGCAGCCGTCTTTCTTATGGCTACACCTTC. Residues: CASSRLSYGYTF.

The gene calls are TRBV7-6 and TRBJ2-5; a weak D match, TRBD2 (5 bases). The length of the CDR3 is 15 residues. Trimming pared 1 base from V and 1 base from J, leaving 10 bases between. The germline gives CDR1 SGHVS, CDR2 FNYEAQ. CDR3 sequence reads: CASSLGAGLQETQYF. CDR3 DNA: TGTGCCAGCAGCTTAGGAGCTGGACTCCAAGAGACCCAGTACTTC.

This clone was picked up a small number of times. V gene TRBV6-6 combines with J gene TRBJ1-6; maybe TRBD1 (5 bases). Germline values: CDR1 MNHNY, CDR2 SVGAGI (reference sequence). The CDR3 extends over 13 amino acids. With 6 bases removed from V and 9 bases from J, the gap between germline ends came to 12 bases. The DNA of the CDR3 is TGTGCCAGCAGCCCCGGGGGGGGTTCACCCCTCCACTTT. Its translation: CASSPGGGSPLHF.

This CDR3 reads CAISESRETEAFF. The CDR3 coding sequence is TGTGCCATCAGTGAGTCGAGGGAAACTGAAGCTTTCTTT. The V call is TRBV10-3, the J call TRBJ1-1; no clear D. The CDR3 contains 13 residues. Trimming removed 0 bases at V and 5 bases at J, with 7 bases between. Per germline, CDR1 ENHRY and CDR2 SYGVKD.

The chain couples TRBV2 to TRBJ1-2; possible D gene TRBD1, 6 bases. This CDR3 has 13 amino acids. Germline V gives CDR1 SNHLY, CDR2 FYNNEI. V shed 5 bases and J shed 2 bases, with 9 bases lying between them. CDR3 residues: CASSRQGNYGYTF. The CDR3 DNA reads TGTGCCAGCAGTCGGCAGGGGAACTATGGCTACACCTTC.

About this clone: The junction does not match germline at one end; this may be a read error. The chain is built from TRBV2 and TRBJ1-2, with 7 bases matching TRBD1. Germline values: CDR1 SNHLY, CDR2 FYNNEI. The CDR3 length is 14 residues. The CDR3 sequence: CASSEWQGVKGYTF. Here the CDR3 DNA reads TGTGCCAGCAGTGAATGGCAGGGGGTCAAAGGCTACACCTTT.

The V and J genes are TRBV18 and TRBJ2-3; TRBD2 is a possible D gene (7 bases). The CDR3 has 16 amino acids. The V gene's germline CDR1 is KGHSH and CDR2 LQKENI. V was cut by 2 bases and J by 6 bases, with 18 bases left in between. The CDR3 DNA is TGTGCCAGCTCACCAAGCGGGCGGGGGCCAGGGGATACGCAGTATTTT. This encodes CASSPSGRGPGDTQYF. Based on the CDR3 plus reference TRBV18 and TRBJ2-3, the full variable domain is NAGVMQNPRHLVRRRGQEARLRCSPMKGHSHVYWYRQLPEEGLKFMVYLQKENIIDESGMPKERFSAEFPKEGPSILRIQQVVRGDSAAYFCASSPSGRGPGDTQYFGPGTRLTVL.

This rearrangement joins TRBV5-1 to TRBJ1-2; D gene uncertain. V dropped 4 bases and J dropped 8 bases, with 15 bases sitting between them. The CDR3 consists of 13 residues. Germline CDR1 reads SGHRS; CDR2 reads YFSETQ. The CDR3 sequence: CASSPDSWPGYTF. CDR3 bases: TGCGCCAGCAGCCCGGACTCTTGGCCCGGCTACACCTTC.

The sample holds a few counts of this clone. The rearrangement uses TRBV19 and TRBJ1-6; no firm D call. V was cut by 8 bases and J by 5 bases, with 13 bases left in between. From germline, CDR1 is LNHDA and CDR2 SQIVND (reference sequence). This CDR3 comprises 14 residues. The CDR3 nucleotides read TGTGCCAGTCACGGGGAGCTGAATAATTCACCCCTCCACTTT. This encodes CASHGELNNSPLHF. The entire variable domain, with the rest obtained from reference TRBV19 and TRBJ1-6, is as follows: DGGITQSPKYLFRKEGQNVTLSCEQNLNHDAMYWYRQDPGQGLRLIYYSQIVNDFQKGDIAEGYSVSREKKESFPLTVTSAQKNPTAFYLCASHGELNNSPLHFGNGTRLTVT.

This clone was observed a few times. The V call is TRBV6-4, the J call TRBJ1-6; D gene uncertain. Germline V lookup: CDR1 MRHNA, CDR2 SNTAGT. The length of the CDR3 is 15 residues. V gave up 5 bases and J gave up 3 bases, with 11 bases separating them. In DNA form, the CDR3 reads TGTGCCAGCAGTCCGGAGGAAAACTATAATTCACCCCTCCACTTT. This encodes CASSPEENYNSPLHF.

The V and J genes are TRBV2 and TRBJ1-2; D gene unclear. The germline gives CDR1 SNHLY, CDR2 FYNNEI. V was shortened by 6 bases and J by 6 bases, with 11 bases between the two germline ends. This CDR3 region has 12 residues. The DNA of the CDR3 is TGTGCCAGCAGAGAGGTGCAAAATGGCTACACCTTC. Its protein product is CASREVQNGYTF.

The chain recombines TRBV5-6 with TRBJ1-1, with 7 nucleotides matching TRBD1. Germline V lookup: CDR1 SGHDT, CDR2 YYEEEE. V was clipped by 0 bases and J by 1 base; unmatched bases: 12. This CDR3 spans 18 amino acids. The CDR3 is CASSLALAGGSPNTEAFF. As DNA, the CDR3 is TGTGCCAGCAGCTTGGCCCTGGCAGGGGGATCACCGAACACTGAAGCTTTCTTT. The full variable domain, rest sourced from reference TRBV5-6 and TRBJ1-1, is DAGVTQSPTHLIKTRGQQVTLRCSPKSGHDTVSWYQQALGQGPQFIFQYYEEEERQRGNFPDRFSGHQFPNYSSELNVNALLLGDSALYLCASSLALAGGSPNTEAFFGQGTRLTVV.

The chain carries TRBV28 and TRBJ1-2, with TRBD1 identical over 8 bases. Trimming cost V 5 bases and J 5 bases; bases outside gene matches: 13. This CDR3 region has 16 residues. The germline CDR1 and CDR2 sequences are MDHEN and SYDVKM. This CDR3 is CASSPPRQGATYGYTF. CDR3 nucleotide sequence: TGTGCCAGCAGTCCCCCACGGCAGGGGGCGACTTATGGCTACACCTTC.

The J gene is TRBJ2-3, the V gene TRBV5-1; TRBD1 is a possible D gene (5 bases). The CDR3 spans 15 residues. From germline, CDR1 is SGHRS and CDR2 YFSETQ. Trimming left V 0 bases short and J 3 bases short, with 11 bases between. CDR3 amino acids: CASSLDRSRTDTQYF. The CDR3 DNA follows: TGCGCCAGCAGCTTGGACAGGTCGAGAACAGATACGCAGTATTTT.

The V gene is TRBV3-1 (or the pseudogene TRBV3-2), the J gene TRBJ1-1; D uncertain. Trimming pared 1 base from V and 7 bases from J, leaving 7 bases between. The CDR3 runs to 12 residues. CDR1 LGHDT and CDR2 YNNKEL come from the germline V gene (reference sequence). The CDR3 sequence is CASSQVGSEAFF. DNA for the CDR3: TGTGCCAGCAGCCAAGTTGGTAGTGAAGCTTTCTTT.

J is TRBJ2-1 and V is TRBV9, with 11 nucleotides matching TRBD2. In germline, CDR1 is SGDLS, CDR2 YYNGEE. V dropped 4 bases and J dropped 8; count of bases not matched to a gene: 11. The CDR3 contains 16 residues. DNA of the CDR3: TGTGCCAGCAGCCTGCTGACTAGCGGGGATCGGGATGAGCAGTTCTTC. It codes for CASSLLTSGDRDEQFF.

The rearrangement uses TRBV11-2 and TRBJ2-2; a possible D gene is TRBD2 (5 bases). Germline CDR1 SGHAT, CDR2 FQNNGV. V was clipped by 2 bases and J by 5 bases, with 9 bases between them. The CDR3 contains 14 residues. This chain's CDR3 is CASSLRPGTGELFF. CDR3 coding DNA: TGTGCCAGCAGCTTAAGGCCGGGAACCGGGGAGCTGTTTTTT. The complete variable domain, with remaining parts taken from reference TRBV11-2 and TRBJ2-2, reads EAGVAQSPRYKIIEKRQSVAFWCNPISGHATLYWYQQILGQGPKLLIQFQNNGVVDDSQLPKDRFSAERLKGVDSTLKIQPAKLEDSAVYLCASSLRPGTGELFFGEGSRLTVL.

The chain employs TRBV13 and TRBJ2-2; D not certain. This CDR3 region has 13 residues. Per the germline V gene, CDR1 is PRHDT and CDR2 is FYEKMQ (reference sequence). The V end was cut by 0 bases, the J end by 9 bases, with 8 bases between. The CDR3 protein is CASSLGRARELFF. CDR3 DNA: TGTGCCAGCAGCTTAGGTCGAGCTCGGGAGCTGTTTTTT.

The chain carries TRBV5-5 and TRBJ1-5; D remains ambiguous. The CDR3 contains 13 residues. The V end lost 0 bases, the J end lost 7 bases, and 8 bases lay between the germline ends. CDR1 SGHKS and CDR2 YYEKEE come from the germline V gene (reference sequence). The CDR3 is CASSLAGIQPQHF. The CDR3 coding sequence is TGTGCCAGCAGCTTGGCCGGGATACAGCCCCAGCATTTT.

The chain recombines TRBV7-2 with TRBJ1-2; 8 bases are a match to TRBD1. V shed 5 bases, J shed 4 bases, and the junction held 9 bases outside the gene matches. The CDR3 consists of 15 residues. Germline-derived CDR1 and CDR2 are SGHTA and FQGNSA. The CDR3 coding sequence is TGTGCCAGCAGCGCCCGGACAGGGCAGGTCTATGGCTACACCTTC. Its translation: CASSARTGQVYGYTF.